These 10 T cell receptor beta chains share one sample of origin, sequenced in a study of cytomegalovirus exposure and HLA in healthy donors. PCR amplification relied on 60 Vbeta primers (plus 13 Jbeta primers). Produced via immunoSEQ multiplex PCR; TCRdb's table is partial and in-frame only. The sample includes 75,000 or so clones, 66% of them seen just once. Sequenced input: PBMCs. The receptors shown here come from a man aged 40-49 years in good health and CMV-seropositive.

The genes are TRBV29-1 and TRBJ1-2; no clear D. V was pared by 3 bases and J by 1 base, with 9 bases between. From germline, CDR1 is SQVTM and CDR2 ANQGSEA. The CDR3 is 13 amino acids. CDR3 residues: CSVDRGNNYGYTF. The DNA of the CDR3 is TGCAGCGTTGATAGAGGGAATAACTATGGCTACACCTTC.

This clone was seen only once. A junction boundary mismatches the germline segment, possibly from a read error. J is TRBJ2-5 and V is TRBV7-7; 15 nucleotides match TRBD2. Germline-derived CDR1 and CDR2 are SSHAT and FNYEAQ (reference sequence). CDR3 length: 16 residues. The CDR3 DNA reads TGTGCTAGCACCCTTGGGGGGACTAGCGGGGGGGAGACCCAGTACTTC. It specifies CASTLGGTSGGETQYF.

This clone has only a few counts. The chain is built from TRBV30 and TRBJ2-1; 13 bases map to TRBD2. Germline-derived CDR1 and CDR2 are GTSNPN and SVGIG (reference sequence). This CDR3 has 14 residues. Germline trimming cut 2 bases from V and 12 bases from J; bases unmatched to any gene: 7. CDR3 in amino acids: CAWSTGLAGIGQFF. The CDR3, as DNA: TGTGCCTGGAGTACGGGACTAGCGGGGATTGGGCAGTTCTTC.

This clone appeared a few times. The chain couples TRBV6-1 to TRBJ1-3, with D perhaps matching TRBD1 (6 bases). Per the germline V gene, CDR1 is MNHNS and CDR2 is SASEGT. This CDR3 comprises 12 residues. V was trimmed by 7 bases and J by 4 bases, leaving 8 bases between them. The CDR3 DNA reads TGTGCCAGCATGCAGGGGGGAAACACCATATATTTT. This codes for CASMQGGNTIYF.

Regarding this clone: At one end, the junction sequence differs from germline, possibly due to a read error. This rearrangement joins TRBV5-6 to TRBJ2-7; D may be TRBD1 (5 bases). CDR1 is SGHDT and CDR2 is YYEEEE in the germline V gene. This CDR3 has 13 amino acids. The CDR3 DNA is TGTGCCAGCAGCTTGAAATTGGTTGCAGGGTTTAAGTTC. The encoded protein is CASSLKLVAGFKF. Full variable domain (remainder filled in from reference TRBV5-6 and TRBJ2-7): DAGVTQSPTHLIKTRGQQVTLRCSPKSGHDTVSWYQQALGQGPQFIFQYYEEEERQRGNFPDRFSGHQFPNYSSELNVNALLLGDSALYLCASSLKLVAGFKFGPGTRLTVT.

The rearrangement links TRBV10-2 to TRBJ2-7; 7 nucleotides match TRBD2. After removal of 8 bases from V and 1 base from J, the junction contained 8 bases not matched to a gene. CDR1 WSHSY and CDR2 SAAADI come from the germline V gene. This CDR3 region has 14 residues. The CDR3, as DNA: TGCGCCAGCCGTGGCGGCGGGGGTTCCTACGAGCAGTACTTC. Amino acids: CASRGGGGSYEQYF.

The J gene is TRBJ2-1, the V gene TRBV27, with 8 bases aligning to TRBD1. The germline V gene has CDR1 MNHEY and CDR2 SMNVEV (reference sequence). CDR3 length: 15 amino acids. The trim removed 5 bases at V and 8 bases at J, leaving 11 bases unmatched. As DNA, the CDR3 is TGTGCCAGCAGTCCGACAGGGGTTCTTGGGGATGAGCAGTTCTTC. This translates into CASSPTGVLGDEQFF.

The V call is TRBV5-1, the J call TRBJ2-5; a weak D match, TRBD1 (6 bases). Looked up from germline, CDR1 is SGHRS and CDR2 is YFSETQ. Deletions cut 4 bases from V and 3 bases from J, with 16 bases between. The CDR3 consists of 15 residues. The CDR3 protein is CASSHLPGDEETQYF. The CDR3 DNA sequence: TGCGCCAGCAGCCACCTCCCAGGGGATGAAGAGACCCAGTACTTC.

CDR3 amino acids: CASSYNRGINIQYF. For the CDR3, the DNA is TGTGCCAGCAGTTACAACAGGGGGATAAACATTCAGTACTTC. V usage is TRBV6-5 and J usage is TRBJ2-4; 8 bases map to TRBD1. With V trimmed by 2 bases and J by 6 bases, 3 bases remained unmatched. CDR3 length equals 14 residues. Germline-derived CDR1 and CDR2 are MNHEY and SVGAGI.

In this sample, this clone turned up a few times. The chain combines TRBV2 with TRBJ2-5, with 11 bases fitting TRBD1. The CDR3 runs to 14 residues. With V trimmed by 5 bases and J by 2 bases, 1 base remained unmatched. The germline V gene encodes CDR1 SNHLY and CDR2 FYNNEI. The CDR3 coding sequence is TGTGCCAGCAGTCGGGACAGGGGGCAAGAGACCCAGTACTTC. This sequence encodes CASSRDRGQETQYF.